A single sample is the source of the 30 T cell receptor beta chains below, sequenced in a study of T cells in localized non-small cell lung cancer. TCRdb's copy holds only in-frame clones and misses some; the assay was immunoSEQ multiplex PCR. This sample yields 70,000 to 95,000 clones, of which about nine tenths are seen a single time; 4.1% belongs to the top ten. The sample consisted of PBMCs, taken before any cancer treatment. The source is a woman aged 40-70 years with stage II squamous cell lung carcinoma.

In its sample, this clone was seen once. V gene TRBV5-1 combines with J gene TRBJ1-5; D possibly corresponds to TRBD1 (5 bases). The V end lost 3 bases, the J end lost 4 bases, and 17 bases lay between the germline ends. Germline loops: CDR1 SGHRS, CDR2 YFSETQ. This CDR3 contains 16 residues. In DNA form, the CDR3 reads TGCGCCAGCAGCTCCAGAGGGACGGCGAAGAATCAGCCCCAGCATTTT. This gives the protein CASSSRGTAKNQPQHF.

The CDR3 sequence is CASSPRLAGLPYNEQFF. In nucleotides, the CDR3 is TGTGCCAGCAGCCCCAGGTTGGCGGGCCTCCCCTACAATGAGCAGTTCTTC. The chain couples TRBV5-6 to TRBJ2-1, with TRBD2 as a possible D gene (5 bases). V lost 4 bases, J lost 2 bases, and 19 bases lay in between. The CDR3 sequence is 17 residues long. CDR1 SGHDT and CDR2 YYEEEE come from the germline V gene.

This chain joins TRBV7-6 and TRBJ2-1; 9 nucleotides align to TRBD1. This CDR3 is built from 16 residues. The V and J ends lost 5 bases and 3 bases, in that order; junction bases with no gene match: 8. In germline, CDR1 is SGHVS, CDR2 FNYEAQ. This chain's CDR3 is CASSHGQGSVYNEQFF. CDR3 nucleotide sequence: TGTGCCAGCAGCCATGGACAGGGGTCGGTCTACAATGAGCAGTTCTTC.

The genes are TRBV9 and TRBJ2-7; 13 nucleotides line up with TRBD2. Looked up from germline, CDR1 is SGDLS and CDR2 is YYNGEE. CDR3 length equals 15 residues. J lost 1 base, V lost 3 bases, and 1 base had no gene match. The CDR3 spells CASSATSGRSYEQYF. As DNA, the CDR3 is TGTGCCAGCAGCGCGACTAGCGGGAGGTCCTACGAGCAGTACTTC.

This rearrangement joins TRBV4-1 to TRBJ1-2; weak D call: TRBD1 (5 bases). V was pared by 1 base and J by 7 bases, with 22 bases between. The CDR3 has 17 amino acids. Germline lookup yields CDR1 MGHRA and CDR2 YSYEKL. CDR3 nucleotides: TGCGCCAGCAGCCAAGGTAGAGCGGGACGGAGCCCTTTTGGCTACACCTTC. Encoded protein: CASSQGRAGRSPFGYTF.

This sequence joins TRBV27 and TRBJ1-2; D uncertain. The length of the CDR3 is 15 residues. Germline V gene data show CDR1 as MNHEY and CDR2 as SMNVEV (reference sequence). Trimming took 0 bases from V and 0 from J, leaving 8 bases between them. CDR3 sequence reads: CASSLSSYSNYGYTF. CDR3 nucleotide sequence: TGTGCCAGCAGTTTATCCTCATATTCTAACTATGGCTACACCTTC.

CDR3 in amino acids: CASSPPQVDYEQYF. CDR3 DNA: TGTGCCAGCAGCCCACCCCAGGTGGACTACGAGCAGTACTTC. The chain recombines TRBV7-9 with TRBJ2-7; D is undetermined. There are 14 residues in the CDR3. The V gene lost 5 bases and the J gene lost 3 bases, with 14 bases spanning the gap. The germline CDR1 and CDR2 sequences are SEHNR and FQNEAQ (reference sequence).

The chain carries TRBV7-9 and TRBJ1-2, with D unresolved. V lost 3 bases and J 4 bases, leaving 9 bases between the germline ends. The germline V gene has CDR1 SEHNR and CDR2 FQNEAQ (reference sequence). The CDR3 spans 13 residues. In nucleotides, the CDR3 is TGTGCCAGCAGCTTGGGCGGTATCTATGGCTACACCTTC. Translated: CASSLGGIYGYTF.

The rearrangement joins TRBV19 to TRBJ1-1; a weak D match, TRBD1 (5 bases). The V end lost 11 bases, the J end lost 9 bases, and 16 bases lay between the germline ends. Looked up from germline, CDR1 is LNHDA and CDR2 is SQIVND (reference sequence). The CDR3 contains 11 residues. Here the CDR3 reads CASLRSGQAFF. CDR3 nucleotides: TGTGCCTCATTGCGGTCGGGGCAAGCTTTCTTT.

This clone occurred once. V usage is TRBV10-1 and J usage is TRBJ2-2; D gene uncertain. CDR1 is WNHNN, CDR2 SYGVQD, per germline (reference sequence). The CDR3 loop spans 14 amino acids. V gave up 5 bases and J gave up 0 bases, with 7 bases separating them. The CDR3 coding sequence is TGCGCCAGCAGTATGGAGACGAACACCGGGGAGCTGTTTTTT. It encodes CASSMETNTGELFF.

CDR3 loop: CASTLGGYRGSYGYTF. The CDR3 DNA follows: TGTGCCAGCACCTTAGGAGGATACAGGGGATCCTATGGCTACACCTTC. The chain joins TRBV28 to TRBJ1-2, with 7 bases aligning to TRBD1. From germline, CDR1 is MDHEN and CDR2 SYDVKM. This CDR3 spans 16 amino acids. With V trimmed by 7 bases and J by 4 bases, 15 bases remained unmatched.

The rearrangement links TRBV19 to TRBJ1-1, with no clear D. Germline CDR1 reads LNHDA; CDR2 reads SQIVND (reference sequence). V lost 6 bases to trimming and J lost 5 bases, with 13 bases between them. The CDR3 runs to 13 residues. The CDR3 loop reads CASSPLTWTEAFF. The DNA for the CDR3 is TGTGCCAGTAGCCCCCTAACTTGGACTGAAGCTTTCTTT.

CDR3 residues: CASSLPSWGYGYTF. The DNA of the CDR3 is TGTGCCAGCAGTTTGCCGTCTTGGGGCTATGGCTACACCTTC. This chain connects TRBV28 to TRBJ1-2; unclear D gene. The CDR3 totals 14 residues. Trimming left V 3 bases short and J 4 bases short, with 12 bases between. Germline CDR1 is MDHEN and CDR2 is SYDVKM.

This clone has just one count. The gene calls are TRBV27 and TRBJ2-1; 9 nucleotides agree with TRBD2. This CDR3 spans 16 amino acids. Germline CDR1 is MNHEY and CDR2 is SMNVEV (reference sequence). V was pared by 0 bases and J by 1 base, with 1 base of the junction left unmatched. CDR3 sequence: CASSLSAGGSYNEQFF. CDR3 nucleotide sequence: TGTGCCAGCAGTTTATCGGCGGGGGGGTCCTACAATGAGCAGTTCTTC.

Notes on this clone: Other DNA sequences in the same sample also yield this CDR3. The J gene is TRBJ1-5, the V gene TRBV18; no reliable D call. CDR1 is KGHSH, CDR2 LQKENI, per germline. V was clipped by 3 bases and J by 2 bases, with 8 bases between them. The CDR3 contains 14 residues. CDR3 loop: CASSPSRGNQPQHF. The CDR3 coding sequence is TGTGCCAGCTCACCTTCTCGGGGCAATCAGCCCCAGCATTTT.

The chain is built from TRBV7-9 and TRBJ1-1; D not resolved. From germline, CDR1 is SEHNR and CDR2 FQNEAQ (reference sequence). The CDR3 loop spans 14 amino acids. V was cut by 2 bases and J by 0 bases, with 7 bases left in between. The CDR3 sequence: CASSLKDLNTEAFF. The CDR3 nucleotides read TGTGCCAGCAGCTTAAAGGATTTGAACACTGAAGCTTTCTTT.

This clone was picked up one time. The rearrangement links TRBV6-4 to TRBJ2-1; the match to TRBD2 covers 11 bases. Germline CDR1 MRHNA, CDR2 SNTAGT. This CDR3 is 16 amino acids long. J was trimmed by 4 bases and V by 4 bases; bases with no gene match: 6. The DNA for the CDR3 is TGTGCCAGCAGTGGCTTAGCGGGGGGGCTTTACAATGAGCAGTTCTTC. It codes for CASSGLAGGLYNEQFF.

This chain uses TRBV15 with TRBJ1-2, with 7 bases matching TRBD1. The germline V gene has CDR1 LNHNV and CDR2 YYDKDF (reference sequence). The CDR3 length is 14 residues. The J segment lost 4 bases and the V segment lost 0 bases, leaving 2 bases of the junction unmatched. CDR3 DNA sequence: TGTGCCACCAGCAGAGAGTCAGGGGGCTATGGCTACACCTTC. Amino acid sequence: CATSRESGGYGYTF.

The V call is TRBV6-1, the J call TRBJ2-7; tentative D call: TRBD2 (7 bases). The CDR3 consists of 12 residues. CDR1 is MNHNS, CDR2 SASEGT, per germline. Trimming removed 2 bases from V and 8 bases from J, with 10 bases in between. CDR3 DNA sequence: TGTGCCAGCAGTGAACCCGGGGGGCAGCAGTACTTC. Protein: CASSEPGGQQYF.

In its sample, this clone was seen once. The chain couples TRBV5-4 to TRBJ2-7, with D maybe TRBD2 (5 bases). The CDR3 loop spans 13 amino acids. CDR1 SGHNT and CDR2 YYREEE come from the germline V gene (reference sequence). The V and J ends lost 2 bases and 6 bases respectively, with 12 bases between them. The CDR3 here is CASSLSGGSEQYF. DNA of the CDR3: TGTGCCAGCAGCTTATCAGGAGGCTCCGAGCAGTACTTC. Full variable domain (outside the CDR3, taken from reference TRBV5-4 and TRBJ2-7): ETGVTQSPTHLIKTRGQQVTLRCSSQSGHNTVSWYQQALGQGPQFIFQYYREEENGRGNFPPRFSGLQFPNYSSELNVNALELDDSALYLCASSLSGGSEQYFGPGTRLTVT.

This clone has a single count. The CDR3 sequence is CASSPTGSHSTDTQYF. CDR3 sequence (DNA): TGTGCCAGCTCTCCCACAGGGTCCCATAGCACAGATACGCAGTATTTT. The J gene is TRBJ2-3, the V gene TRBV18; D is possibly TRBD1 (6 bases). V lost 6 bases and J 0 bases, leaving 16 bases between the germline ends. Germline assignment: CDR1 KGHSH and CDR2 LQKENI. This CDR3 contains 16 residues.

DNA for the CDR3: TGTGCCAGCAGCTTAGGAAGCGGGGGGGCCTACAATGAGCAGTTCTTC. It is translated as CASSLGSGGAYNEQFF. The chain combines TRBV7-6 with TRBJ2-1, with TRBD2 matching 10 bases. The germline CDR1 and CDR2 sequences are SGHVS and FNYEAQ. The CDR3 spans 16 residues. V lost 1 base and J lost 2; bases outside the gene matches: 2.

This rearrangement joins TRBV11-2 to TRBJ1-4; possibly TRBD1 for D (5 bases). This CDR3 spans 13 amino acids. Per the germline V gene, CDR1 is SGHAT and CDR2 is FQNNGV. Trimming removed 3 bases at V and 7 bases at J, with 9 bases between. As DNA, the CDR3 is TGTGCCAGCAGCTTTGGGGGTGGTGAAAAACTGTTTTTT. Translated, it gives CASSFGGGEKLFF.

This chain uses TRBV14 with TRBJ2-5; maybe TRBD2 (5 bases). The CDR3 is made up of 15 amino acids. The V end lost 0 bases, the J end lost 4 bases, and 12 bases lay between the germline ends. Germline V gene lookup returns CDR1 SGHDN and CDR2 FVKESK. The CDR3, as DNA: TGTGCCAGCAGCCAAGAACCTAGAGGGCTAGAGACCCAGTACTTC. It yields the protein CASSQEPRGLETQYF.

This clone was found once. The CDR3 DNA reads TGCGCCAGCAGCTCAGGGACAGGAACTGAAGCTTTCTTT. Amino acids: CASSSGTGTEAFF. The chain joins TRBV5-1 to TRBJ1-1, with TRBD1 identical over 8 bases. Germline V gene sequence: CDR1 SGHRS, CDR2 YFSETQ. The V segment lost 3 bases and the J segment 5 bases; nucleotides outside the gene matches: 3. The CDR3 has 13 residues.

The CDR3 DNA follows: TGTGCCAGCAGCTCCGGCGGGACAGGGGGCTCTGGGGCCAACGTCCTGACTTTC. Its translation is CASSSGGTGGSGANVLTF. The V gene is TRBV5-4, the J gene TRBJ2-6; the match to TRBD1 covers 11 bases. V was pared by 3 bases and J by 0 bases, with 5 bases of the junction left unmatched. The germline V gene has CDR1 SGHNT and CDR2 YYREEE (reference sequence). The CDR3 covers 18 residues.

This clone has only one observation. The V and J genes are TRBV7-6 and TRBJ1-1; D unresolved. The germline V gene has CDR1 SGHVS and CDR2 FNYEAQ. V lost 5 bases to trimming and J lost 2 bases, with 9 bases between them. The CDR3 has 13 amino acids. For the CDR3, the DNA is TGTGCCAGCAGCCGGGAGGGAAACACTGAAGCTTTCTTT. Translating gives CASSREGNTEAFF. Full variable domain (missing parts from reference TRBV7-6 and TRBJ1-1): GAGVSQSPRYKVTKRGQDVALRCDPISGHVSLYWYRQALGQGPEFLTYFNYEAQQDKSGLPNDRFSAERPEGSISTLTIQRTEQRDSAMYRCASSREGNTEAFFGQGTRLTVV.

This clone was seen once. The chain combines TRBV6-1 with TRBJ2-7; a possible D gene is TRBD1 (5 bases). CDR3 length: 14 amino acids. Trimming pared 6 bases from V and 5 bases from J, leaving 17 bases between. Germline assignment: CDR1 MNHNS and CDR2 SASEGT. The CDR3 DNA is TGTGCCAGCAGAAACCAGGGTTATCGGCACGAGCAGTACTTC. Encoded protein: CASRNQGYRHEQYF.

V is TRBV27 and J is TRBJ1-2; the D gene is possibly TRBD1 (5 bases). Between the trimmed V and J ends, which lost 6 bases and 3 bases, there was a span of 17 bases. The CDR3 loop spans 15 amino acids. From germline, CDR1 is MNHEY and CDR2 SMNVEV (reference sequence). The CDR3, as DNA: TGTGCCAGCAGATTTATACAGGAGGGCGACTATGGCTACACCTTC. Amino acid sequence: CASRFIQEGDYGYTF.

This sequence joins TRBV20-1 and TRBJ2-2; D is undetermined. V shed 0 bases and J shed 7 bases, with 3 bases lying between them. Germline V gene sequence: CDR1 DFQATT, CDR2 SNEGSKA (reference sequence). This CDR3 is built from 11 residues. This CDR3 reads CSARDDGELFF. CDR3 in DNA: TGCAGTGCTAGAGATGACGGGGAGCTGTTTTTT.